This is a list of T cell receptor beta chains from one sample in a study of STAT5B mutations in CD4+ large granular lymphocyte leukemia. Repertoires were generated with immunoSEQ multiplex PCR, while TCRdb's copy carries only in-frame clones and drops some. Here the sample spans approximately 35,000 clones, more than 65% being singletons. The sequencing sample was made of CD4+ T cells from blood buffy coats. The receptors originated from a human donor in good health. CDR3s include the opening cysteine and the closing phenylalanine or tryptophan. A D gene is named only where the DNA matches it firmly. Clone size is shown for a subset of rows, as once, few, many or a class of expanded clone.

d_call	clone_size	cdr3_length	v_call	j_call	cdr3_nt	cdr3_aa
.	.	13	TRBV30	TRBJ1-1	TGTGCCTGGAGTGAGGTCGCTAACACTGAAGCTTTCTTT	CAWSEVANTEAFF
.	.	17	TRBV11-3	TRBJ2-2	TGTGCCAGCAGCTTAAGCCTCCCAGGGGGGGACACCGGGGAGCTGTTTTTT	CASSLSLPGGDTGELFF
.	.	15	TRBV9	TRBJ2-6	TGTGCCAGCAGCCCCGTGCGAGCCGGGGCCAACGTCCTGACTTTC	CASSPVRAGANVLTF
TRBD1	.	14	TRBV10-3	TRBJ1-1	TGTGCCACTTCTGGACAGGCAAGGGACACTGAAGCTTTCTTT	CATSGQARDTEAFF
.	few	16	TRBV7-2	TRBJ2-1	TGTGCCAGCAGCTTAGGGAGGGGGATAGGGCACAATGAGCAGTTCTTC	CASSLGRGIGHNEQFF
TRBD1	few	14	TRBV6-5	TRBJ1-1	TGTGCCACCAGCCGGGCAGGGGGTGGCACTGAAGCTTTCTTT	CATSRAGGGTEAFF
.	.	14	TRBV15	TRBJ2-3	TGTGCCACCAGAGTCGGGTTTAGCACAGATACGCAGTATTTT	CATRVGFSTDTQYF
.	.	14	TRBV27	TRBJ2-7	TGTGCCAGCAGTGCCCGGGACTTCACCTACGAGCAGTACTTC	CASSARDFTYEQYF
.	.	15	TRBV14	TRBJ1-2	TGTGCCAGCAGTCAAATAATCACTAATCCGTATGGCTACACCTTC	CASSQIITNPYGYTF
.	.	13	TRBV6-5	TRBJ1-2	TGTGCCAGCAGTCCCTCAGGGGTTCGTGGCTACACCTTC	CASSPSGVRGYTF
TRBD1	.	17	TRBV19	TRBJ1-2	TGTGCCAGTAGTATCGGACACAGGGGGCTGTCTAACTATGGCTACACCTTC	CASSIGHRGLSNYGYTF
.	.	14	TRBV19	TRBJ1-2	TGTGCCAGTAGTATACCACGGGACACGTATGGCTACACCTTC	CASSIPRDTYGYTF
.	.	18	TRBV10-3	TRBJ2-1	TGTGCCATCAGTGTACAGGGGGGTCTAGCGGGCCTCTACAATGAGCAGTTCTTC	CAISVQGGLAGLYNEQFF
TRBD2	.	16	TRBV11-2	TRBJ2-5	TGTGCCAGCAGCGCCTTTGGGAGGGAGGCGCAAGAGACCCAGTACTTC	CASSAFGREAQETQYF